The following is a TCR beta chain sequence with its context. This specimen belongs to a study of blood T cell repertoires in COVID-19. Looking at the study overall: The United States, Italy and Spain supplied acute and convalescent COVID-19 samples. T cells, B-cell-depleted T cells, or PBMCs provided the cDNA or gDNA that served as material.

In the authors' methods: Amplified reference gene primers provided the basis for estimating nucleated cell counts. Clones were read by immunoSEQ multiplex PCR, and TCRdb kept only the in-frame ones, dropping some. The DNA gave D and trimming, while V, J and clone size come from that table. The sample consists of 160,000 or so clones, 80% to 90% of them appearing once. J gave up 0 bases and V 6 bases, and 8 bases lay outside the gene matches. The CDR3 spans 15 residues. The germline V gene has CDR1 SGHRS and CDR2 YFSETQ. This rearrangement joins TRBV5-1 to TRBJ1-1; TRBD1 agrees at 7 bases. The sequence came from a woman between 50 and 59 years old with acute or convalescent COVID-19. Sequenced input: peripheral blood. CDR3 region: CASNSQGEVNTEAFF. CDR3 DNA sequence: TGCGCCAGCAACTCCCAGGGGGAAGTGAACACTGAAGCTTTCTTT.